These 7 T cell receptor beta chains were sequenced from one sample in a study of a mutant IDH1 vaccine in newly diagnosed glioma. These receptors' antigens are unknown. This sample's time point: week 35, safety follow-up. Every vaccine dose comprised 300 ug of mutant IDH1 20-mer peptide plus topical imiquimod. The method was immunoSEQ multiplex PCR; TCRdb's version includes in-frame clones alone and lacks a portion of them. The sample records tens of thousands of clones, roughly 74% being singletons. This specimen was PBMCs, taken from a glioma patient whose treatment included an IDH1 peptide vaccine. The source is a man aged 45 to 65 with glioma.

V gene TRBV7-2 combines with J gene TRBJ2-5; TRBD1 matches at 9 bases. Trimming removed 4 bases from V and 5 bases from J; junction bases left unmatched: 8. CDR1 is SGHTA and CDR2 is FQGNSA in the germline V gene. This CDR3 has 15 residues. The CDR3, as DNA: TGTGCCAGCAGCTCACAGGGGGCTTTCTCCGAGACCCAGTACTTC. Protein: CASSSQGAFSETQYF.

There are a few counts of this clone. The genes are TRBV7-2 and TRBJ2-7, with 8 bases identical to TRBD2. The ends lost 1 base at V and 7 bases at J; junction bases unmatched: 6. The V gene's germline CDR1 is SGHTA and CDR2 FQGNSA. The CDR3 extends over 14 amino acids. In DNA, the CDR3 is TGTGCCAGCAGCTTAGGCAGGGTAGCGGGAGAGCAGTACTTC. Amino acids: CASSLGRVAGEQYF.

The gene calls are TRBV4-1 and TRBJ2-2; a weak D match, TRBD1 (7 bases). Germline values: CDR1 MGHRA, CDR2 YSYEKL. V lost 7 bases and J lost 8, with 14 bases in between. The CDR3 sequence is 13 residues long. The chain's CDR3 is CASIPGGQGELFF. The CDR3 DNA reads TGCGCCAGCATTCCCGGGGGACAGGGGGAGCTGTTTTTT.

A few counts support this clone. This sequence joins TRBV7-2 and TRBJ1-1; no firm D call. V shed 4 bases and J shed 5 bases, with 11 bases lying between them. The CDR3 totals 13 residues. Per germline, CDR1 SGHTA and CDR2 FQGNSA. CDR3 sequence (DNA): TGTGCCAGCAGCTCTGAAATTTCGACTGAAGCTTTCTTT. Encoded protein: CASSSEISTEAFF.

The CDR3 spells CASSSPEGGGNYGYTF. The CDR3 nucleotides are TGTGCCAGCAGCTCCCCCGAGGGAGGGGGCAACTATGGCTACACCTTC. The chain has TRBV28 and TRBJ1-2; 7 positions match TRBD1. This CDR3 has 16 amino acids. J lost 2 bases, V lost 6 bases, and 12 bases had no gene match. Germline V CDR1 and CDR2: MDHEN, SYDVKM.

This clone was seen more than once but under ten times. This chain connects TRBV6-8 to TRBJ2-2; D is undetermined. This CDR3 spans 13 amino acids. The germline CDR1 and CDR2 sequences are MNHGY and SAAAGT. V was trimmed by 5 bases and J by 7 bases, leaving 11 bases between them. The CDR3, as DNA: TGTGCCAGCAGTCCTCACTCGGGCGGGGAGCTGTTTTTT. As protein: CASSPHSGGELFF.

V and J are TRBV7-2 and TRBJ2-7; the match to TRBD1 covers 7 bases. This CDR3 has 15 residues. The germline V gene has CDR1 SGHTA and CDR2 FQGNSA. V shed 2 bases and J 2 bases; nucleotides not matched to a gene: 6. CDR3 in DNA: TGTGCCAGCAGCTTAACGACAGGGTCTACCTACGAGCAGTACTTC. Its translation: CASSLTTGSTYEQYF.